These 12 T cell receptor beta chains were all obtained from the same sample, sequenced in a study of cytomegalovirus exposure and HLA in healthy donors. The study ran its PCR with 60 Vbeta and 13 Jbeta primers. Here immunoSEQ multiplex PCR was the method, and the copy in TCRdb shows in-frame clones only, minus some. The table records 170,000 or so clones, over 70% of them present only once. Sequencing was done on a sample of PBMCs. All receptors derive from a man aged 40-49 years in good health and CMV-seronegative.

The CDR3 nucleotides read TGTGCCTGGAGTGTCCGGGAGGGGGGAAACATTCAGTACTTC. This encodes CAWSVREGGNIQYF. The genes are TRBV30 and TRBJ2-4; 8 nucleotides match TRBD2. From germline, CDR1 is GTSNPN and CDR2 SVGIG (reference sequence). The CDR3 loop spans 14 amino acids. V trimming: 0 bases; J trimming: 6 bases; junction bases outside the gene matches: 4.

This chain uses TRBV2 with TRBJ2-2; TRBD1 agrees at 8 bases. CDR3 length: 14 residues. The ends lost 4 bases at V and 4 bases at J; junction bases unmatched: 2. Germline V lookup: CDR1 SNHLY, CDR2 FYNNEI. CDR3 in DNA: TGTGCCAGCAGTGGCAGGGGGCGCACCGGGGAGCTGTTTTTT. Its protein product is CASSGRGRTGELFF.

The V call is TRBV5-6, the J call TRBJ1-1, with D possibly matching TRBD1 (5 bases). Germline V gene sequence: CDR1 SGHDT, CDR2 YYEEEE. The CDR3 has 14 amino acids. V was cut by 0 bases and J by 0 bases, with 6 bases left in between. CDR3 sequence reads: CASSLGGLNTEAFF. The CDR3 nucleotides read TGTGCCAGCAGCTTGGGGGGCTTGAACACTGAAGCTTTCTTT.

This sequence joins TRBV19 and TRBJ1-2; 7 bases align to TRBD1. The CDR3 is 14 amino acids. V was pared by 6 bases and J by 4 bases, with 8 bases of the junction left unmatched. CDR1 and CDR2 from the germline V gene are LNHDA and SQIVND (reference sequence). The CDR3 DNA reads TGTGCCAGTAGCCTACTCGACAGGGTCTATGGCTACACCTTC. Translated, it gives CASSLLDRVYGYTF. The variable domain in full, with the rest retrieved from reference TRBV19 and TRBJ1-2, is DGGITQSPKYLFRKEGQNVTLSCEQNLNHDAMYWYRQDPGQGLRLIYYSQIVNDFQKGDIAEGYSVSREKKESFPLTVTSAQKNPTAFYLCASSLLDRVYGYTFGSGTRLTVV.

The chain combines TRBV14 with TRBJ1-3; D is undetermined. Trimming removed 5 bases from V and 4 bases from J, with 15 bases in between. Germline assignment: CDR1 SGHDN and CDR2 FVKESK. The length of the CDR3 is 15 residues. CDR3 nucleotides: TGTGCCAGCAGCGTATTAAATCGTAGCGGAAACACCATATATTTT. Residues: CASSVLNRSGNTIYF.

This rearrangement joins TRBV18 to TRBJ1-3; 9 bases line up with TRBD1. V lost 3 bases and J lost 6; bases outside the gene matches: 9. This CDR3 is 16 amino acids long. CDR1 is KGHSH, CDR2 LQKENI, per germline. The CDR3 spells CASSPIRDRVKNTIYF. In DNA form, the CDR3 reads TGTGCCAGCTCACCGATCCGGGACAGGGTTAAAAACACCATATATTTT.

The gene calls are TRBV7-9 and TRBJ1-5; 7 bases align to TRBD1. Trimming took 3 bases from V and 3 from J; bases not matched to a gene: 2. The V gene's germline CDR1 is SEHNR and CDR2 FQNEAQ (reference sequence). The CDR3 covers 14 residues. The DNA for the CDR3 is TGTGCCAGCAGCTTTGACAGGGCCAATCAGCCCCAGCATTTT. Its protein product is CASSFDRANQPQHF.

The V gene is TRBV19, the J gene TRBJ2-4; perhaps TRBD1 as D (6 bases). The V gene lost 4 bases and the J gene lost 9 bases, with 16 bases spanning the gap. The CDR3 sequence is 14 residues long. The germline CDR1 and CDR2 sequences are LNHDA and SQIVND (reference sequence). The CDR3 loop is CASSSRGLGPIQYF. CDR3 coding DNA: TGTGCCAGTAGTAGCAGGGGCCTGGGCCCCATTCAGTACTTC.

The CDR3 loop is CASSKGLASSGNTIYF. DNA of the CDR3: TGTGCCAGCAGCAAGGGACTGGCCAGCTCTGGAAACACCATATATTTT. The chain couples TRBV5-4 to TRBJ1-3; tentative D call: TRBD1 (5 bases). The germline V and J ends were trimmed by 4 bases and 0 bases, with 14 bases remaining between them. CDR1 and CDR2 from the germline V gene are SGHNT and YYREEE (reference sequence). The CDR3 is 16 amino acids. Combining the CDR3 with reference TRBV5-4 and TRBJ1-3 gives the whole variable domain ETGVTQSPTHLIKTRGQQVTLRCSSQSGHNTVSWYQQALGQGPQFIFQYYREEENGRGNFPPRFSGLQFPNYSSELNVNALELDDSALYLCASSKGLASSGNTIYFGEGSWLTVV.

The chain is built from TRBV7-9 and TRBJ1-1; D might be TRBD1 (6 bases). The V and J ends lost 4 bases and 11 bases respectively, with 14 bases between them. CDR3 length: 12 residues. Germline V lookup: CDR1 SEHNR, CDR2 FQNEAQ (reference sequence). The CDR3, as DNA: TGTGCCAGCAGCTCGCAGGGGATGGTGGCTTTCTTT. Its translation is CASSSQGMVAFF.

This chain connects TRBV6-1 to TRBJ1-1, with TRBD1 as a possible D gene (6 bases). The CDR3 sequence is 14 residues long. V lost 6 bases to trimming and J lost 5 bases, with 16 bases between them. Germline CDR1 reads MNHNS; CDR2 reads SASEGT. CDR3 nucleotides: TGTGCCAGCAGGGCAACAGGGAAAGGGACTGAAGCTTTCTTT. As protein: CASRATGKGTEAFF.

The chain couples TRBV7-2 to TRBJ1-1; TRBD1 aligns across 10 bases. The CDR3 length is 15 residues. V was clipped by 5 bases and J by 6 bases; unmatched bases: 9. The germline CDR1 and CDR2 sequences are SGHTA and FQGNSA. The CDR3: CASSPRTGGPPEAFF. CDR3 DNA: TGTGCCAGCAGCCCCCGGACAGGGGGACCTCCTGAAGCTTTCTTT.